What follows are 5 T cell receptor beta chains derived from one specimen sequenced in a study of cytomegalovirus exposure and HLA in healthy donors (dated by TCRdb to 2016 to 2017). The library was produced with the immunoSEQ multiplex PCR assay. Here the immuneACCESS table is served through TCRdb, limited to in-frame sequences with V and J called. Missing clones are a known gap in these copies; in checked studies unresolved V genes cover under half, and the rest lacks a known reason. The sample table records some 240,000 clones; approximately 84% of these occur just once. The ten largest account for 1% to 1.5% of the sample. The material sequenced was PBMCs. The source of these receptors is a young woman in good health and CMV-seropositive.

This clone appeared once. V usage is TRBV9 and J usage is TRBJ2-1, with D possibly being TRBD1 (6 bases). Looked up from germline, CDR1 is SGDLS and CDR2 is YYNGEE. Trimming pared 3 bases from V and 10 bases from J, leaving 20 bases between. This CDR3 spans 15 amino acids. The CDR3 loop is CASSDLPQGPAEQFF. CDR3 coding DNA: TGTGCCAGCAGCGATCTCCCGCAGGGGCCAGCCGAGCAGTTCTTC.

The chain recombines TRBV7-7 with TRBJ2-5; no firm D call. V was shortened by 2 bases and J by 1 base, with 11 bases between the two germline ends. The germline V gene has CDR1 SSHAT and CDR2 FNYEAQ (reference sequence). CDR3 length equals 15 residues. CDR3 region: CASSLSSFLQETQYF. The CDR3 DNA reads TGTGCCAGCAGCTTAAGTAGTTTCCTCCAAGAGACCCAGTACTTC. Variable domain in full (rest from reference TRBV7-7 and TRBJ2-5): GAGVSQSPRYKVTKRGQDVTLRCDPISSHATLYWYQQALGQGPEFLTYFNYEAQPDKSGLPSDRFSAERPEGSISTLTIQRTEQRDSAMYRCASSLSSFLQETQYFGPGTRLLVL.

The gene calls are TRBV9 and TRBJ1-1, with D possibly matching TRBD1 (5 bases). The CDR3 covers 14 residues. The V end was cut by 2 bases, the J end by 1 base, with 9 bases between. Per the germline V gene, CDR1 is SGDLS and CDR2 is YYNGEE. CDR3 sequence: CASSVSTGNTEAFF. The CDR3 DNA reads TGTGCCAGCAGCGTCAGTACAGGGAACACTGAAGCTTTCTTT.

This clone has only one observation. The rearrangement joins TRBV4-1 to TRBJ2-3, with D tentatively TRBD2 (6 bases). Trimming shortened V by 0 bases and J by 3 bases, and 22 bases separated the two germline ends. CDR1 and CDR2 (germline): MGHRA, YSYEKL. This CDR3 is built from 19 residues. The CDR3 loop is CASSQDGMAGLNPTDTQYF. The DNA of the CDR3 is TGCGCCAGCAGCCAAGATGGGATGGCGGGACTCAACCCAACAGATACGCAGTATTTT.

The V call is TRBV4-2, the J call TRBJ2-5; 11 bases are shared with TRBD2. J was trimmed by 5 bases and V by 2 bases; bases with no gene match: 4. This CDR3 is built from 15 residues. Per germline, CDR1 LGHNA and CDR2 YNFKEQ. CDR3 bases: TGTGCCAGCAGCCAACTAGCGGGAGGTCGGGAGACCCAGTACTTC. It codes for CASSQLAGGRETQYF.